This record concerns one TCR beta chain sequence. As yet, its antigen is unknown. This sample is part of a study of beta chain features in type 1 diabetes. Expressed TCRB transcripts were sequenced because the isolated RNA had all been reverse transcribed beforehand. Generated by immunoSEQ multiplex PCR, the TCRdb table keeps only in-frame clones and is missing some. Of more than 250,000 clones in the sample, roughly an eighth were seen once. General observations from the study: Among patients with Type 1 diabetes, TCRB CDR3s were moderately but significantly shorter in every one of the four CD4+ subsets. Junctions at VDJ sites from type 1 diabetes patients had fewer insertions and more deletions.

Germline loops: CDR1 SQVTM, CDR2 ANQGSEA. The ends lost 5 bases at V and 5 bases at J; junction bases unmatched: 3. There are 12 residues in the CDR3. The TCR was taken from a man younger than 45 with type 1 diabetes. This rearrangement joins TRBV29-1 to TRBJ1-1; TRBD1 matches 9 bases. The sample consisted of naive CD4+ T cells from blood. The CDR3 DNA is TGCAGCGTTAAGACAGGGGGGACTGAAGCTTTCTTT. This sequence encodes CSVKTGGTEAFF.